These 32 T cell receptor beta chains originate from one sample sequenced in a study of graft-versus-host responses after intestinal transplantation (dated by TCRdb to the early 2020s). The library was generated by the immunoSEQ multiplex PCR assay. The table comes from immuneACCESS by way of TCRdb, which keeps in-frame sequences with V and J called. Part of the clones is missing from these tables; in studies checked, under half for an unresolved V gene and the rest for unknown reasons. In all, the sample holds about 88,000 clones, and less than 95% of those were seen once. The leading ten clones occupy over 0.15% of the sample. These receptors are not linked to any known antigen. Explained via the paper, the time point label denotes: cells obtained before transplantation from donor or recipient. Here the sequenced sample was unstimulated CD4+ T cells sorted from spleen or lymph node cells, taken before transplant. The receptors here all came from a human donor who was the organ donor for an intestinal transplant.

This clone was observed once. In DNA, the CDR3 is TGTGCCAGCAGCGCACGACTAGCAACTAGCACAGATACGCAGTATTTT. Its protein is CASSARLATSTDTQYF. V is TRBV9 and J is TRBJ2-3; TRBD2 matches 7 bases. Looked up from germline, CDR1 is SGDLS and CDR2 is YYNGEE. Germline trimming cut 3 bases from V and 0 bases from J; bases unmatched to any gene: 7. The CDR3 consists of 16 residues. Full variable domain (rest looked up from reference TRBV9 and TRBJ2-3): DSGVTQTPKHLITATGQRVTLRCSPRSGDLSVYWYQQSLDQGLQFLIQYYNGEERAKGNILERFSAQQFPDLHSELNLSSLELGDSALYFCASSARLATSTDTQYFGPGTRLTVL.

V usage is TRBV4-1 and J usage is TRBJ1-6; tentatively, D is TRBD1 (5 bases). The germline V gene encodes CDR1 MGHRA and CDR2 YSYEKL. This CDR3 has 16 residues. The germline V and J ends were trimmed by 0 bases and 10 bases, with 16 bases remaining between them. CDR3 bases: TGCGCCAGCAGCCAAGATTTGGTGCAGGGAGGGTCACCCCTCCACTTT. Residues: CASSQDLVQGGSPLHF.

This chain connects TRBV7-9 to TRBJ1-3, with D hard to call. There are 16 residues in the CDR3. Trimming pared 0 bases from V and 0 bases from J, leaving 9 bases between. Germline CDR1 reads SEHNR; CDR2 reads FQNEAQ (reference sequence). The CDR3: CASSLARSSSGNTIYF. The CDR3 nucleotides read TGTGCCAGCAGCTTAGCTCGTTCTAGCTCTGGAAACACCATATATTTT.

The chain is built from TRBV19 and TRBJ1-5; TRBD1 aligns across 10 bases. The CDR3 loop spans 19 amino acids. Per germline, CDR1 LNHDA and CDR2 SQIVND (reference sequence). J lost 0 bases, V lost 7 bases, and 15 bases had no gene match. This CDR3 is CASTADRQGARYSNQPQHF. In DNA form, the CDR3 reads TGTGCCAGTACCGCCGACCGACAGGGGGCAAGATATAGCAATCAGCCCCAGCATTTT.

The J gene is TRBJ1-3, the V gene TRBV4-1; D is perhaps TRBD1 (5 bases). Trimming removed 4 bases at V and 4 bases at J, with 20 bases between. Looked up from germline, CDR1 is MGHRA and CDR2 is YSYEKL. The CDR3 runs 17 residues. The CDR3 nucleotides read TGCGCCAGCAGCCCAAGCGAGACAGAAACATTAGGAAACACCATATATTTT. Its translation is CASSPSETETLGNTIYF.

This chain joins TRBV5-1 and TRBJ2-1, with a tentative D call TRBD1 (5 bases). With 4 bases removed from V and 8 bases from J, the gap between germline ends came to 16 bases. The CDR3 consists of 14 residues. The germline gives CDR1 SGHRS, CDR2 YFSETQ. The CDR3 sequence is CASSVRAWYDEQFF. As DNA, the CDR3 is TGCGCCAGCAGCGTCAGGGCTTGGTACGATGAGCAGTTCTTC.

The CDR3 sequence: CAKGGDRRKYNEQFF. The CDR3 region has the DNA TGTGCCAAGGGGGGGGACAGGAGAAAATACAATGAGCAGTTCTTC. The chain links TRBV19 to TRBJ2-1; possible D gene TRBD1, 8 bases. This CDR3 comprises 15 residues. Germline V gene sequence: CDR1 LNHDA, CDR2 SQIVND (reference sequence). Trimming took 10 bases from V and 4 from J, leaving 20 bases between them.

The chain combines TRBV28 with TRBJ2-2, with 8 bases lining up with TRBD1. With 5 bases clipped from V and 3 bases from J, the junction kept 5 bases outside the gene matches. This CDR3 comprises 15 residues. Germline V lookup: CDR1 MDHEN, CDR2 SYDVKM. The CDR3 DNA sequence: TGTGCCAGCAGTCCCTCGGACAGGGACACCGGGGAGCTGTTTTTT. This gives the protein CASSPSDRDTGELFF.

The chain links TRBV6-6 to TRBJ2-3; 8 bases agree with TRBD1. Germline V CDR1 and CDR2: MNHNY, SVGAGI (reference sequence). V was pared by 8 bases and J by 0 bases, with 10 bases of the junction left unmatched. CDR3 length equals 16 residues. CDR3: CASGLGTGLSTDTQYF. The CDR3, as DNA: TGTGCCAGCGGGCTAGGGACAGGCCTAAGCACAGATACGCAGTATTTT.

The V gene is TRBV19, the J gene TRBJ1-2; D call uncertain. V lost 2 bases to trimming and J lost 4 bases, with 14 bases between them. CDR3 length: 15 residues. The germline CDR1 and CDR2 sequences are LNHDA and SQIVND (reference sequence). CDR3 sequence: CASSITGKTGYGYTF. For the CDR3, the DNA is TGTGCCAGTAGTATAACGGGCAAGACGGGCTATGGCTACACCTTC.

The J gene is TRBJ1-5, the V gene TRBV28; TRBD1 agrees at 8 bases. CDR3 length: 18 residues. Losses at the gene ends were 8 bases for V and 0 bases for J; bases not matched to a gene: 15. Germline values: CDR1 MDHEN, CDR2 SYDVKM. The CDR3 DNA reads TGTGCCAGCCCCCCCAGGGGGCGCGTATTTGATAGCAATCAGCCCCAGCATTTT. Its translation: CASPPRGRVFDSNQPQHF.

This chain links TRBV9 with TRBJ2-1; 9 bases are a match to TRBD2. V was pared by 0 bases and J by 7 bases, with 14 bases of the junction left unmatched. The germline V gene encodes CDR1 SGDLS and CDR2 YYNGEE. The length of the CDR3 is 18 residues. CDR3 sequence: CASSVVGSGGPITNEQFF. CDR3 nucleotides: TGTGCCAGCAGCGTAGTTGGTAGCGGGGGCCCCATTACGAATGAGCAGTTCTTC.

V usage is TRBV11-2 and J usage is TRBJ1-3; D is uncertain. Trimming took 6 bases from V and 0 from J, leaving 6 bases between them. Germline V gene lookup returns CDR1 SGHAT and CDR2 FQNNGV. CDR3 length equals 13 residues. The CDR3, as DNA: TGTGCCAGCAGACAGACCTCTGGAAACACCATATATTTT. This gives the protein CASRQTSGNTIYF.

The gene calls are TRBV19 and TRBJ1-2, with TRBD1 identical over 7 bases. The V segment lost 3 bases and the J segment 4 bases; nucleotides outside the gene matches: 2. Germline V gene data show CDR1 as LNHDA and CDR2 as SQIVND (reference sequence). The CDR3 contains 13 residues. The CDR3 loop reads CASSINRGYGYTF. The CDR3, as DNA: TGTGCCAGTAGTATCAACAGGGGCTATGGCTACACCTTC.

This clone was recorded a few times. The chain uses TRBV18 and TRBJ2-3, with D tentatively TRBD2 (5 bases). CDR3 length: 18 amino acids. Trimming pared 1 base from V and 2 bases from J, leaving 19 bases between. CDR1 and CDR2 (germline): KGHSH, LQKENI. The CDR3 protein is CASSPLRVGAEFTDTQYF. The CDR3 DNA follows: TGTGCCAGCTCACCACTCCGGGTGGGAGCGGAGTTCACAGATACGCAGTATTTT. Full variable domain (missing parts from reference TRBV18 and TRBJ2-3): NAGVMQNPRHLVRRRGQEARLRCSPMKGHSHVYWYRQLPEEGLKFMVYLQKENIIDESGMPKERFSAEFPKEGPSILRIQQVVRGDSAAYFCASSPLRVGAEFTDTQYFGPGTRLTVL.

This chain joins TRBV19 and TRBJ1-6, with 11 bases matching TRBD1. The V gene's germline CDR1 is LNHDA and CDR2 SQIVND (reference sequence). CDR3 length: 14 amino acids. V was clipped by 5 bases and J by 10 bases; unmatched bases: 4. CDR3 coding DNA: TGTGCCAGTAGTTCATGGGACAGGGGGTCACCCCTCCACTTT. The encoded protein is CASSSWDRGSPLHF.

This chain links TRBV2 with TRBJ1-2, with TRBD1 matching 7 bases. The CDR3 loop spans 12 amino acids. After removal of 5 bases from V and 6 bases from J, the junction contained 3 bases not matched to a gene. Germline V gene lookup returns CDR1 SNHLY and CDR2 FYNNEI. CDR3 sequence reads: CASSQTGNGYTF. CDR3 in DNA: TGTGCCAGCAGTCAGACAGGGAATGGCTACACCTTC.

V usage is TRBV6-4 and J usage is TRBJ1-6; D ambiguous. Between the trimmed V and J ends, which lost 4 bases and 9 bases, there was a span of 10 bases. CDR3 length: 13 amino acids. The germline gives CDR1 MRHNA, CDR2 SNTAGT. The CDR3 DNA reads as TGTGCCAGCAGTGCCATTGGAGGTTCACCCCTCCACTTT. Its protein is CASSAIGGSPLHF.

The V call is TRBV11-3, the J call TRBJ2-7; 9 bases agree with TRBD1. Germline assignment: CDR1 SGHNT and CDR2 YENEEA. Trimming at V came to 1 base and at J to 3 bases, leaving 13 bases not matched to a gene. The CDR3 spans 18 residues. CDR3 sequence reads: CASSLGIRGTGFVYEQYF. CDR3 nucleotide sequence: TGTGCCAGCAGCTTAGGGATTAGGGGGACAGGGTTCGTCTACGAGCAGTACTTC.

This sequence joins TRBV5-4 and TRBJ2-1, with 9 nucleotides matching TRBD1. Germline trimming cut 4 bases from V and 4 bases from J; bases unmatched to any gene: 9. CDR3 size: 16 residues. The germline gives CDR1 SGHNT, CDR2 YYREEE (reference sequence). This chain's CDR3 is CASSPGPGQGYNEQFF. As DNA, the CDR3 is TGTGCCAGCAGCCCCGGACCGGGACAGGGTTACAATGAGCAGTTCTTC.

J is TRBJ1-1 and V is TRBV18; D gene ambiguous. Looked up from germline, CDR1 is KGHSH and CDR2 is LQKENI. The CDR3 loop spans 13 amino acids. Between the trimmed V and J ends, which lost 5 bases and 0 bases, there was a span of 7 bases. This CDR3 reads CASSVSVNTEAFF. The CDR3 DNA is TGTGCCAGCTCAGTTTCGGTGAACACTGAAGCTTTCTTT.

V usage is TRBV11-2 and J usage is TRBJ1-6, with unresolved D. With 5 bases removed from V and 2 bases from J, the gap between germline ends came to 13 bases. CDR3 length: 16 residues. Germline V lookup: CDR1 SGHAT, CDR2 FQNNGV. CDR3 region: CASSPLIPAYNSPLHF. The CDR3 coding sequence is TGTGCCAGCAGCCCGTTAATCCCTGCCTATAATTCACCCCTCCACTTT.

The rearrangement links TRBV5-1 to TRBJ2-4; D is perhaps TRBD1 or TRBD2 (5 bases each). Germline V gene sequence: CDR1 SGHRS, CDR2 YFSETQ. This CDR3 spans 16 amino acids. The V end was cut by 1 base, the J end by 0 bases, with 11 bases between. CDR3 in amino acids: CASSLRDGVAKNIQYF. The CDR3 bases are TGCGCCAGCAGCTTGCGGGACGGGGTAGCCAAAAACATTCAGTACTTC.

The chain has TRBV5-8 and TRBJ1-5; D unresolved. There are 14 residues in the CDR3. Deletions cut 4 bases from V and 4 bases from J, with 12 bases between. CDR1 and CDR2 from the germline V gene are SGHTS and YDEGEE. The CDR3, as DNA: TGTGCCAGCAGCCGAAAACGCGGAAATCAGCCCCAGCATTTT. Translating gives CASSRKRGNQPQHF.

The rearrangement joins TRBV28 to TRBJ1-1, with D possibly being TRBD1 (5 bases). Looked up from germline, CDR1 is MDHEN and CDR2 is SYDVKM. The CDR3 is 16 residues long. V lost 4 bases and J 7 bases, leaving 22 bases between the germline ends. The DNA for the CDR3 is TGTGCCAGCAGTTGGAGTTTTAGGGACGGCGACATTGAAGCTTTCTTT. It translates to CASSWSFRDGDIEAFF. The variable domain in full, with the rest retrieved from reference TRBV28 and TRBJ1-1, is DVKVTQSSRYLVKRTGEKVFLECVQDMDHENMFWYRQDPGLGLRLIYFSYDVKMKEKGDIPEGYSVSREKKERFSLILESASTNQTSMYLCASSWSFRDGDIEAFFGQGTRLTVV.

The V gene is TRBV4-3, the J gene TRBJ2-7; D may be TRBD1 (6 bases). Trimming took 1 base from V and 3 from J, leaving 16 bases between them. CDR3 length: 16 residues. Per the germline V gene, CDR1 is LGHNA and CDR2 is YSLEER. DNA for the CDR3: TGCGCCAGCAGCCAAGCGGCCCCAGGGGATGGCTACGAGCAGTACTTC. Its protein is CASSQAAPGDGYEQYF.

Concerning this clone: Sequence at one end of the junction differs from germline and may be a read error. This sequence joins TRBV5-4 and TRBJ1-6; 9 nucleotides agree with TRBD1. This CDR3 region has 15 residues. The germline CDR1 and CDR2 sequences are SGHNT and YYREEE (reference sequence). The CDR3 loop is CASREGTGFNSPPHF. The CDR3 DNA follows: TGTGCCAGCAGGGAGGGGACAGGGTTCAACTCACCCCCCCACTTT.

The J gene is TRBJ1-5, the V gene TRBV2; no definite D call. V was clipped by 4 bases and J by 3 bases, with 10 bases between them. Germline lookup yields CDR1 SNHLY and CDR2 FYNNEI. The CDR3 length is 14 residues. The CDR3 coding sequence is TGTGCCAGCAGTGTTGAAGGGATCAATCAGCCCCAGCATTTT. Protein product: CASSVEGINQPQHF.

The chain carries TRBV12-5 and TRBJ1-1; D not certain. Germline V gene data show CDR1 as LGHNT and CDR2 as FRNRAP. Trimming took 0 bases from V and 0 from J, leaving 14 bases between them. The CDR3 runs 17 residues. CDR3 protein: CASGLVRRATMNTEAFF. The CDR3 nucleotides are TGTGCTAGTGGTTTGGTACGGAGGGCCACCATGAACACTGAAGCTTTCTTT.

This chain's CDR3 is CASSLRLAGGFGEQFF. The CDR3 nucleotides read TGCGCCAGCAGCCTAAGACTAGCGGGGGGCTTTGGTGAGCAGTTCTTC. This chain uses TRBV5-1 with TRBJ2-1, with 13 bases identical to TRBD2. Germline assignment: CDR1 SGHRS and CDR2 YFSETQ. The junction had 10 bases not matched to a gene; V was cut back by 4 bases and J by 9 bases. This CDR3 contains 16 residues.

To note about this clone: This sample also contains other DNA sequences that code for the same CDR3. The chain uses TRBV9 and TRBJ1-2; 9 bases are a match to TRBD1. The ends lost 2 bases at V and 1 base at J; junction bases unmatched: 3. Germline V CDR1 and CDR2: SGDLS, YYNGEE. This CDR3 has 15 residues. The CDR3 loop is CASSVGQGGNYGYTF. CDR3 nucleotides: TGTGCCAGCAGCGTGGGACAGGGTGGTAACTATGGCTACACCTTC.

V usage is TRBV11-2 and J usage is TRBJ1-6, with a tentative D call TRBD1 (5 bases). The V gene lost 4 bases and the J gene lost 7 bases, with 14 bases spanning the gap. In germline, CDR1 is SGHAT, CDR2 FQNNGV. This CDR3 comprises 15 residues. Written as DNA, the CDR3 is TGTGCCAGCAGCTCAAGGACAAGCGGGAATTCACCCCTCCACTTT. Residues: CASSSRTSGNSPLHF.